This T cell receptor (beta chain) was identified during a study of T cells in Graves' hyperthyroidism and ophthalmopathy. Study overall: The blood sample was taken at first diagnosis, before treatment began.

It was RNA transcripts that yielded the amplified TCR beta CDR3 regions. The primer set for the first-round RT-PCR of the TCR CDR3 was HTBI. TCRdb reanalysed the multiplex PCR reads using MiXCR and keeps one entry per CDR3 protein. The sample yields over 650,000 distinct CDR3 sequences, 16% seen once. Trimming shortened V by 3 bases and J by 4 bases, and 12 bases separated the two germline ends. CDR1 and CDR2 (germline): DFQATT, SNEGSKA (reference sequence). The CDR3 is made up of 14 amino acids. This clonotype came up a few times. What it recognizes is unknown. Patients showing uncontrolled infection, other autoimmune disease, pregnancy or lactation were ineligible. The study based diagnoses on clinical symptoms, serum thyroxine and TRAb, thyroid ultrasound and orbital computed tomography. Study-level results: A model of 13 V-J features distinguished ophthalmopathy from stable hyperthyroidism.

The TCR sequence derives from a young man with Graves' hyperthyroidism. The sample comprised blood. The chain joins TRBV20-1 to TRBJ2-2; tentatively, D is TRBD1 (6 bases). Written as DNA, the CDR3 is TGCAGTGCTAGGGGGCAGGGGAGCACCGGGGAGCTGTTTTTT. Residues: CSARGQGSTGELFF.